This entry lists 4 T cell receptor beta chains sequenced from one sample in a study of blood T cell repertoires in COVID-19. Assay: immunoSEQ multiplex PCR; the TCRdb copy retains only in-frame clones and omits some. The sample lists some 68,000 clones, approximately 87% seen once, with 3.5% to 5.5% in the top ten. Sequencing was done on a sample of peripheral blood. The source of these receptors is a man aged 45 to 65 with active COVID-19.

The chain combines TRBV11-3 with TRBJ2-1, with 8 positions matching TRBD2. Germline CDR1 and CDR2: SGHNT and YENEEA. There are 16 residues in the CDR3. After removal of 1 base from V and 5 bases from J, the junction contained 7 bases not matched to a gene. The CDR3 protein is CASSLGGGIVHNEQFF. The CDR3 bases are TGTGCCAGCAGCTTAGGCGGGGGGATAGTTCACAATGAGCAGTTCTTC.

This chain uses TRBV5-4 with TRBJ2-7; TRBD1 might be the D (5 bases). V lost 0 bases and J 2 bases, leaving 6 bases between the germline ends. CDR1 and CDR2 from the germline V gene are SGHNT and YYREEE (reference sequence). The CDR3 extends over 13 amino acids. The CDR3 sequence is CASSLEQAYEQYF. The CDR3 DNA follows: TGTGCCAGCAGCTTGGAACAGGCCTACGAGCAGTACTTC.

This chain links TRBV5-1 with TRBJ2-2; D is ambiguous. This CDR3 has 17 residues. Germline V gives CDR1 SGHRS, CDR2 YFSETQ. Trimming took off 7 bases at V and 0 bases at J, with 19 bases between the two ends. CDR3 region: CASHKGRVQANTGELFF. The CDR3, as DNA: TGCGCCAGCCACAAAGGCAGAGTCCAGGCGAACACCGGGGAGCTGTTTTTT.

V gene TRBV30 combines with J gene TRBJ1-4, with D unclear. Trimming left V 6 bases short and J 4 bases short, with 9 bases between. Germline V CDR1 and CDR2: GTSNPN, SVGIG (reference sequence). This CDR3 spans 12 amino acids. The CDR3 DNA is TGTGCCTGCGGGAATTATAATGAAAAACTGTTTTTT. Translating gives CACGNYNEKLFF.